This T cell receptor beta chain appears in the sequencing data of a study of cytomegalovirus exposure and HLA in healthy donors. Method: immunoSEQ multiplex PCR; TCRdb's copy keeps in-frame clones and lacks some. The table has more than 95,000 clones, approximately 94% seen once. The CDR3 extends over 16 amino acids. J was trimmed by 4 bases and V by 4 bases; bases with no gene match: 10. CDR1 is SGHRS and CDR2 is YFSETQ in the germline V gene. The V gene is TRBV5-1, the J gene TRBJ2-5, with TRBD1 matching 10 bases. The material sequenced was PBMCs. The clonotype was recovered from a woman under 30 in good health and CMV-seronegative. CDR3 in DNA: TGCGCCAGCAGCCCGTGGACAGGGGGAGGGGGAGAGACCCAGTACTTC. Its protein is CASSPWTGGGGETQYF.